These 15 T cell receptor beta chains were sequenced from one sample in a study of T-cell reconstitution after alpha-beta-depleted transplantation in children (dated by TCRdb to about 2016). Library generation was performed with PCR. The reads were generated on an Illumina HiSeq 2500. TCR libraries were prepared with molecular barcoding, using unique molecular identifiers to normalize TCRbeta repertoire quantification. TCRdb itself trimmed the public reads at Q25 with fastp, ran MiXCR and retained productive beta chains. Rows are combined by CDR3 protein, so each entry shows the most common genes and DNA. This sample comprises under 750,000 distinct CDR3 sequences, roughly 23% of them detected only once. Clones ranked in the top ten supply less than 15% of the sample. The treatment or condition label for this specimen denotes: allogeneic hematopoietic cell transplantation with graft depleted of TCRalphabeta T cells and CD19 B cells.

Specimen: PBMCs, mostly from graft donor cells, collected 360 days after TCRalphabeta/CD19-depleted stem cell transplant. All receptors derive from a boy under two years old who had a stem cell transplant for acute myeloid leukemia, so the T cells may come from the graft donor.

This clonotype was seen ten or more times. V is TRBV12-3 or TRBV12-4 and J is TRBJ2-5, with TRBD1 as a possible D gene (5 bases). The CDR3 contains 14 residues. Between the trimmed V and J ends, which lost 3 bases and 4 bases, there was a span of 12 bases. As DNA, the CDR3 is TGTGCCAGCAGTTTCCGCAGGGAAGGAGAGACCCAGTACTTC. Translating it yields CASSFRREGETQYF.

The V call is TRBV5-5, the J call TRBJ2-1; D not certain. Germline CDR1 SGHKS, CDR2 YYEKEE (reference sequence). CDR3 length equals 16 residues. V lost 3 bases and J 5 bases, leaving 18 bases between the germline ends. The CDR3 DNA follows: TGTGCCAGCAGCTCCAACCCCAGGCAATTGGACAATGAGCAGTTCTTC. This translates into CASSSNPRQLDNEQFF.

This chain connects TRBV4-1 to TRBJ1-6, with D possibly TRBD1 on 5 matching bases. CDR3 length: 17 amino acids. From germline, CDR1 is MGHRA and CDR2 YSYEKL. Trimming took off 0 bases at V and 10 bases at J, with 19 bases between the two ends. CDR3 residues: CASSQDPEKGLWSPLHF. CDR3 bases: TGCGCCAGCAGCCAAGATCCCGAGAAGGGGCTGTGGTCACCCCTCCACTTT.

In this sample, this clonotype turned up many times. The chain uses TRBV28 and TRBJ2-3; D perhaps matches TRBD2 (7 bases). Germline V lookup: CDR1 MDHEN, CDR2 SYDVKM. This CDR3 has 16 amino acids. The ends were cut back, 8 bases at V and 2 bases at J, with 20 bases in the middle. CDR3 in DNA: TGTGCCAGCCCGGGAGGACAGCGCCTTTACACAGATACGCAGTATTTT. This codes for CASPGGQRLYTDTQYF.

The gene calls are TRBV11-3 and TRBJ2-7; 7 nucleotides match TRBD1. Germline V CDR1 and CDR2: SGHNT, YENEEA. Trimming took 5 bases from V and 0 from J; bases not matched to a gene: 10. The CDR3 covers 16 residues. CDR3 sequence (DNA): TGTGCCAGCAGCAGAAAGAACAGGGGATTCTCCTACGAGCAGTACTTC. The encoded protein is CASSRKNRGFSYEQYF.

This clonotype appeared many times. V and J are TRBV25-1 and TRBJ1-6; no clear D gene. Germline CDR1 reads MGHDK; CDR2 reads SYGVNS. Trimming took off 4 bases at V and 7 bases at J, with 2 bases between the two ends. The CDR3 consists of 11 residues. CDR3 nucleotide sequence: TGTGCCAGCAGTGGCAATTCACCCCTCCACTTT. The encoded protein is CASSGNSPLHF.

The V gene is TRBV5-5, the J gene TRBJ2-2; D ambiguous. V was cut by 1 base and J by 0 bases, with 10 bases left in between. Germline V gene sequence: CDR1 SGHKS, CDR2 YYEKEE (reference sequence). This CDR3 has 16 amino acids. The chain's CDR3 is CASSLLTPANTGELFF. CDR3 DNA: TGTGCCAGCAGCTTGTTAACACCCGCGAACACCGGGGAGCTGTTTTTT.

This clonotype was picked up many times. The chain couples TRBV7-9 to TRBJ1-5, with D possibly matching TRBD1 (5 bases). The V end was cut by 5 bases, the J end by 4 bases, with 12 bases between. CDR1 and CDR2 from the germline V gene are SEHNR and FQNEAQ (reference sequence). The CDR3 spans 14 residues. The CDR3 reads CASSPQGVNQPQHF. CDR3 sequence (DNA): TGTGCCAGCAGCCCGCAGGGAGTAAATCAGCCCCAGCATTTT.

In this sample, this clonotype turned up once. The chain has TRBV20-1 and TRBJ2-3; perhaps TRBD2 as D (5 bases). V lost 7 bases and J 4 bases, leaving 15 bases between the germline ends. Germline-derived CDR1 and CDR2 are DFQATT and SNEGSKA (reference sequence). The CDR3 sequence is 13 residues long. The CDR3 spells CSVPPERADTQYF. CDR3 DNA sequence: TGCAGTGTCCCTCCGGAGAGGGCAGATACGCAGTATTTT.

The J gene is TRBJ1-2, the V gene TRBV20-1; 7 nucleotides match TRBD1. This CDR3 is built from 19 residues. Germline V gives CDR1 DFQATT, CDR2 SNEGSKA (reference sequence). The V gene end was trimmed by 0 bases and the J gene end by 1 base; junction bases not matched to a gene: 17. In DNA, the CDR3 is TGCAGTGCTAGAGATTTTGCAGGGGACAGACTCCAGGATAACTATGGCTACACCTTC. Protein: CSARDFAGDRLQDNYGYTF.

This clonotype showed up just a few times. The rearrangement links TRBV13 to TRBJ2-1; 7 positions agree with TRBD2. The junction had 4 bases not matched to a gene; V was cut back by 7 bases and J by 4 bases. The CDR3 consists of 13 residues. CDR1 PRHDT and CDR2 FYEKMQ come from the germline V gene (reference sequence). Written as DNA, the CDR3 is TGTGCCAGCAAGCGGGGCTTGTACAATGAGCAGTTCTTC. Amino acids: CASKRGLYNEQFF.

This rearrangement joins TRBV11-3 to TRBJ2-1, with 8 bases aligning to TRBD1. Trimming at V came to 0 bases and at J to 4 bases, leaving 5 bases not matched to a gene. From germline, CDR1 is SGHNT and CDR2 YENEEA. There are 16 residues in the CDR3. The CDR3 is CASSLEGGTGYNEQFF. DNA of the CDR3: TGTGCCAGCAGCTTAGAGGGCGGGACAGGTTACAATGAGCAGTTCTTC.

This clonotype was detected many times. The chain is built from TRBV12-3 or TRBV12-4 and TRBJ1-1; D might be TRBD1 (5 bases). Trimming took 5 bases from V and 0 from J, leaving 10 bases between them. CDR3 length equals 14 residues. The CDR3 DNA is TGTGCCAGCAGTCCAAGGGGACTGAACACTGAAGCTTTCTTT. It is translated as CASSPRGLNTEAFF.

This clonotype appeared many times. This chain uses TRBV20-1 with TRBJ2-7; TRBD1 matches at 8 bases. CDR3 size: 16 residues. The trim removed 1 base at V and 7 bases at J, leaving 15 bases unmatched. CDR1 and CDR2 (germline): DFQATT, SNEGSKA (reference sequence). The CDR3 region has the DNA TGCAGTGCTAGAGCCGACCTCCTTTACAGGGGGAGGGAGCAGTACGTC. Residues: CSARADLLYRGREQYV.

The J gene is TRBJ2-3, the V gene TRBV9; TRBD2 matches at 8 bases. Germline-derived CDR1 and CDR2 are SGDLS and YYNGEE. Trimming removed 0 bases from V and 2 bases from J; junction bases left unmatched: 5. CDR3 length: 16 residues. CDR3 sequence (DNA): TGTGCCAGCAGCGTAGATGCGGGGGGCGCCACAGATACGCAGTATTTT. Translation gives CASSVDAGGATDTQYF.